The present T cell receptor (beta chain) was sequenced within a study of beta chain features in type 1 diabetes. The wider study: Researchers looked at 85 million to 110 million sorted cells across all samples.

Overall study findings and caveats: For type 1 diabetes patients, VDJ junctions showed fewer insertions and more deletions. Among patients with Type 1 diabetes, TCRB CDR3s were moderately but significantly shorter in every one of the four CD4+ subsets.

A note on this clone: Its antigen remains unknown.

The entirety of the isolated RNA underwent reverse transcription, so expressed TCRB transcripts were sequenced. Reads from naive, central memory and regulatory T cell samples averaged about 3.3 million. Repertoires were generated with immunoSEQ multiplex PCR, while TCRdb's copy carries only in-frame clones and drops some. The profile shows around 340,000 clones, around 20% of them singletons. Germline V gene lookup returns CDR1 SQVTM and CDR2 ANQGSEA. The CDR3 covers 12 residues. Trimming pared 2 bases from V and 4 bases from J, leaving 8 bases between. The V and J genes are TRBV29-1 and TRBJ1-2; unclear D gene. The receptor's source is a woman in her late teens or twenties in good health. Sequencing was carried out using naive CD4+ T cells from blood. The CDR3 DNA reads TGCAGCGTTGAAAAGGCGGCCTATGGCTACACCTTC. It codes for CSVEKAAYGYTF.